This TCR beta chain was sequenced for a study of T cells in Graves' hyperthyroidism and ophthalmopathy (dated 2019 in TCRdb). Regarding the study in general: Peripheral blood was collected at initial diagnosis, before any treatment. Prospective prediction of ophthalmopathy was tested in an independent validation cohort of under 20 hyperthyroidism patients and 17 patients who later progressed to ophthalmopathy. The 100 discovery patients were randomly split 7:3 into training and test sets. In addition, the study compared T-cell repertoires in thyroid tissue and in blood from several Graves' hyperthyroidism patients. TCR Vbeta CDR3 sequencing of some 140 peripheral blood samples (under 45 ophthalmopathy, 75 to 80 hyperthyroidism and some 17 progressor patients) is reported in the paper. After blood sampling, hyperthyroidism patients were treated with methimazole at a starting dose of 30 mg daily, and ophthalmopathy patients were treated with high-dose intravenous methylprednisolone. To identify TCR V-J signatures that set the groups apart, the researchers used a discovery cohort of 100 patients, made up of fewer than 50 with Graves' ophthalmopathy and about 55 with stable Graves' hyperthyroidism.

The cysteine opens and the phenylalanine closes a CDR3 of 15 amino acids. Of all the DNA, just the CDR3 is kept, 45 bases in frame from base 1. V is shortened by 3 bases, J by 1 base, and the region joining them spans 12 bases. The germline V gene provides CDR1 MDHEN and CDR2 SYDVKM. The paper's findings and limits, for the study overall: Sample size was not statistically predetermined, and investigators were not blinded to group allocation. Ophthalmopathy was separated from stable hyperthyroidism by a 13 V-J signature model, with around 90% sensitivity and just over 81% specificity obtained in cross-validation and 80%/75% obtained in testing. Most expanded thyroid clonotypes (frequency above 0.001) were also detected in blood, a finding suggesting that blood repertoires may reflect thyroid immune responses. In validation, the model predicted progression to ophthalmopathy a median of roughly 6.1 months before onset, with over 55% sensitivity and roughly 72% specificity.

This clonotype has at least ten counts. The clone's antigen remains unknown. No base qualities exist here, and no much larger clone lies one base off it. Graves' hyperthyroidism was defined as stable when no progression to ophthalmopathy occurred over 18 months of follow-up. The hyperthyroidism patients were between 18 and 65 years old and newly diagnosed, with a disease duration of less than 2 months. Exclusion was applied to patients with uncontrolled infections, other autoimmune diseases, pregnancy or lactation. Clinical symptoms, serum thyroxine and TRAb, thyroid ultrasound, and orbital computed tomography formed the basis for the diagnoses. PBMCs were separated from 8 to 10 ml of fresh peripheral blood using Ficoll-Paque density gradient centrifugation. Total RNA was extracted with Trizol reagent, and quality was checked on an Agilent 2100 Bioanalyzer. Amplification of TCR beta CDR3 regions was carried out from RNA transcripts. The TCR CDR3 was subjected to a first round of RT-PCR using the HTBI primer set and the Qiagen OneStep RT-PCR kit. Libraries were constructed in a second round of multiplex PCR, after which size selection and purification were performed. The libraries were sequenced on an Illumina HiSeq2000 using paired-end 100 bp reads. Concerning the study's data processing: Raw data were processed with SOAPnuke, discarding reads with adapters, uncalled bases, mean Phred below 15, or no exact constant-primer or identifier match. High-quality paired reads were merged using COPE v1.2.5, and each unique nucleotide sequence was defined as a clonotype. MiTCR v1.1 was used to align clonotypes to the IMGT TRBV, TRBD and TRBJ reference segments. The analysis included only V-J combinations with a frequency above 0.0001, which together covered around 99% of the repertoires. The TCS score was defined as F50 (clonal expansion) divided by E x V (chaos), with BLOSUM62-based TCRdist calculated between CDR3 peptides within each V-J. Welch's t-statistics and random forest reduced 500 to 550 V-J features to 10 to 15, which were used in a naive Bayes classifier (R e1071). The public reads were quality trimmed at Q25 with fastp and then assembled into clones with MiXCR by TCRdb, keeping productive beta chains. Each entry merges the rows of one CDR3 protein and shows their most common DNA and genes. For this entry, the V and J calls and clone size follow TCRdb and not the study's own pipeline. Across this sample there are 370,000 or so distinct CDR3 sequences, with about 25% seen only once. Of the sample, about 73% is held by the ten largest clones.

The chain joins TRBV28 to TRBJ1-1; a tentative D match to TRBD1 spans 5 bases. The sample taken for sequencing was blood. This clonotype originated in a man between 45 and 60 years old with Graves' hyperthyroidism. The DNA sequence follows: TGTGCCAGCAGTTTGGGGCCAAAGCCGAACACTGAAGCTTTCTTT. This gives the protein CASSLGPKPNTEAFF.